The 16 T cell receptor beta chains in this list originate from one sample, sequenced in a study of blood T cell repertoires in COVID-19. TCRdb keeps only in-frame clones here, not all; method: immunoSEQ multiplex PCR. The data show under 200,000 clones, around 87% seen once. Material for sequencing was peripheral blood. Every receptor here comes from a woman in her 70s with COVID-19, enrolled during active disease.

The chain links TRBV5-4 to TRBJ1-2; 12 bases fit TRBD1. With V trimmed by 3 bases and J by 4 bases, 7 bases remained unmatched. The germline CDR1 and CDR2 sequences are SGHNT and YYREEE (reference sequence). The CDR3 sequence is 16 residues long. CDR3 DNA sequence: TGTGCCAGCAGCTCCGCCGGGACAGGGGGCGCCTATGGCTACACCTTC. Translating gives CASSSAGTGGAYGYTF.

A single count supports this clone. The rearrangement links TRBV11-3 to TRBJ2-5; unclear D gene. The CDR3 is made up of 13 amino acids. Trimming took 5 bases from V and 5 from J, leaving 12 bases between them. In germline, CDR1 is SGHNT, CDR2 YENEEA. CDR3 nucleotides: TGTGCCAGCAGCGGTAGCTCATTCGAGACCCAGTACTTC. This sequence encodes CASSGSSFETQYF.

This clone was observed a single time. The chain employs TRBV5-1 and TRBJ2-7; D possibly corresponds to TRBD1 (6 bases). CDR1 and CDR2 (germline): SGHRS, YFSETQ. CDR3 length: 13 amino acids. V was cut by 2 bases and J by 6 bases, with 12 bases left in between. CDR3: CASSFSGVGEQYF. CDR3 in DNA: TGCGCCAGCAGCTTCTCAGGGGTTGGCGAGCAGTACTTC.

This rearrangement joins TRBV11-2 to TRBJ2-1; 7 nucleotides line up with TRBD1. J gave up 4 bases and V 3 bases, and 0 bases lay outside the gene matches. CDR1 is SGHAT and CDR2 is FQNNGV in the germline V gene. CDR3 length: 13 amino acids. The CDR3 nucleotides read TGTGCCAGCAGCTTGACAGGGTACAATGAGCAGTTCTTC. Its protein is CASSLTGYNEQFF.

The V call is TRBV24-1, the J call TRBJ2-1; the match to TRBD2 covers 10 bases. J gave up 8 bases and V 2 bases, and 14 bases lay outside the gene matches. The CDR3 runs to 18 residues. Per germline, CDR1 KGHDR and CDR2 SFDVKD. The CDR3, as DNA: TGTGCCACCAGTGATTCTGGAATAGGGACTAGCGTGATCGATGAGCAGTTCTTC. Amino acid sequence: CATSDSGIGTSVIDEQFF.

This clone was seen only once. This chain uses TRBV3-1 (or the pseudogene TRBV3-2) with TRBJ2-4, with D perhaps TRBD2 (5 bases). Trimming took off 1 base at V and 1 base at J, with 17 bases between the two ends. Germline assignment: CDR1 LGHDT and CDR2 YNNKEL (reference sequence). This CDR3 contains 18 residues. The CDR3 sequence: CASSQVVRGSGAKNIQYF. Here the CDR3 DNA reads TGTGCCAGCAGCCAAGTGGTTCGGGGATCTGGGGCCAAAAACATTCAGTACTTC.

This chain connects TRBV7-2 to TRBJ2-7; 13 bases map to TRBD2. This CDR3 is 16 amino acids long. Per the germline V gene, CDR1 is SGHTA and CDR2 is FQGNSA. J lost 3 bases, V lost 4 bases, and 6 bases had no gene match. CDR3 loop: CASSSRTSGGLYEQYF. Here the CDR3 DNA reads TGTGCCAGCAGCTCAAGGACTAGCGGGGGACTCTACGAGCAGTACTTC.

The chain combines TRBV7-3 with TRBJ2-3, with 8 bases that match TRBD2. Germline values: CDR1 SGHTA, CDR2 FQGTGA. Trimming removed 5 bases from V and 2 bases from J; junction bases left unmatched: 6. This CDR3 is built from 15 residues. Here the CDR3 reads CASSLGLANTDTQYF. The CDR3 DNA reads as TGTGCCAGCAGCCTCGGACTAGCTAACACAGATACGCAGTATTTT. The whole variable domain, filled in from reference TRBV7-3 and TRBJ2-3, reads GAGVSQTPSNKVTEKGKYVELRCDPISGHTALYWYRQSLGQGPEFLIYFQGTGAADDSGLPNDRFFAVRPEGSVSTLKIQRTERGDSAVYLCASSLGLANTDTQYFGPGTRLTVL.

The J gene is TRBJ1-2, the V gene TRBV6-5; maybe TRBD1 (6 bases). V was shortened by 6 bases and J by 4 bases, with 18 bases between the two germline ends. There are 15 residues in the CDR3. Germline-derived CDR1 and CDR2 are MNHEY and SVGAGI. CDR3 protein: CASSEAGQILYGYTF. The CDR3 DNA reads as TGTGCCAGCAGCGAGGCCGGACAGATTCTCTATGGCTACACCTTC.

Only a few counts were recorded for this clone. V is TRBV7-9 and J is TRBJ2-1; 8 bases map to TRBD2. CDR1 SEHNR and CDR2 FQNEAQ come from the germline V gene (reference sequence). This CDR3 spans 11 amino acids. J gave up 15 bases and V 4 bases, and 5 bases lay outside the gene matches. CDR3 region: CASSSGLGRFF. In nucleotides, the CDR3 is TGTGCCAGCAGCTCGGGACTAGGAAGGTTCTTC.

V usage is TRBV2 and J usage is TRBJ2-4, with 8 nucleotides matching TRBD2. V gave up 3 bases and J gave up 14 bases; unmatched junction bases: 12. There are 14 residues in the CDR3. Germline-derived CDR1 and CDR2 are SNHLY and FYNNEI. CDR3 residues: CASSDVAGGLTEYF. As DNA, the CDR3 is TGTGCCAGCAGTGATGTTGCGGGGGGACTCACAGAGTACTTC.

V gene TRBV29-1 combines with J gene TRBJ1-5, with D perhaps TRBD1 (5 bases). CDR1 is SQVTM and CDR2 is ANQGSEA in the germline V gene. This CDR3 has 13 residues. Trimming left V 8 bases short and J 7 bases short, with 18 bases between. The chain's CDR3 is CSYIPGSGQPQHF. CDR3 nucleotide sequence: TGCAGCTATATACCAGGGAGCGGGCAGCCCCAGCATTTT.

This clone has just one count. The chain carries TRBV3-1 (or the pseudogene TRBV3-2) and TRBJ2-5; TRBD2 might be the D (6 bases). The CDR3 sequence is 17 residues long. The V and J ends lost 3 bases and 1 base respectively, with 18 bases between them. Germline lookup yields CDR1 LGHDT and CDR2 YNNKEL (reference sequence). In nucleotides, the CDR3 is TGTGCCAGCAGCCAGAAGGGAGTCGTAGCGGCCCAAGAGACCCAGTACTTC. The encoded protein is CASSQKGVVAAQETQYF.

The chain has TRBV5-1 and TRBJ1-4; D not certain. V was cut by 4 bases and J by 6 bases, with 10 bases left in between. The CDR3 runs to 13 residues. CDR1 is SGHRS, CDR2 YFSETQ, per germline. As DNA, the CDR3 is TGCGCCAGCAGCCCGGGGAGGGATGAAAAACTGTTTTTT. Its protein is CASSPGRDEKLFF.

The CDR3 is CASSQDFRGGETQYF. DNA of the CDR3: TGTGCCAGCAGCCAAGATTTCCGGGGGGGAGAGACCCAGTACTTC. The rearrangement uses TRBV3-1 (or the pseudogene TRBV3-2) and TRBJ2-5, with 8 positions matching TRBD2. J lost 4 bases, V lost 0 bases, and 4 bases had no gene match. Germline CDR1 and CDR2: LGHDT and YNNKEL (reference sequence). The CDR3 extends over 15 amino acids.

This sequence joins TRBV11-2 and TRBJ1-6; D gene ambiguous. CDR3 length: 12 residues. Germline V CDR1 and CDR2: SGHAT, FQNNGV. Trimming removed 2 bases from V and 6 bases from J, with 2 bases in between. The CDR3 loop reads CASSLRNSPLHF. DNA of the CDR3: TGTGCCAGCAGCTTACGTAATTCACCCCTCCACTTT.